Listed here are 23 T cell receptor beta chains from one sample, sequenced in a study of blood T cell repertoires in COVID-19. Clones were read by immunoSEQ multiplex PCR, and TCRdb kept only the in-frame ones, dropping some. In the table there are a few hundred thousand clones, 75% to 90% of which are singletons. The sample was peripheral blood. These receptor sequences come from a woman under 40 who had recovered from COVID-19.

The rearrangement uses TRBV6-6 and TRBJ2-1; possibly TRBD2 for D (5 bases). The CDR3 totals 14 residues. Germline V gives CDR1 MNHNY, CDR2 SVGAGI (reference sequence). Trimming stripped 4 bases from V and 7 bases from J, with 14 bases between. The CDR3 reads CASSSYAGRNEQFF. The CDR3, as DNA: TGTGCCAGCAGTTCCTATGCGGGTCGAAATGAGCAGTTCTTC.

The genes are TRBV7-2 and TRBJ2-5; D is possibly TRBD1 (5 bases). Germline CDR1 SGHTA, CDR2 FQGNSA. Trimming removed 3 bases from V and 5 bases from J, with 16 bases in between. CDR3 length equals 15 residues. Here the CDR3 reads CASSFQAGHRETQYF. DNA for the CDR3: TGTGCCAGCAGCTTCCAGGCAGGGCATCGGGAGACCCAGTACTTC.

This sequence joins TRBV14 and TRBJ2-3; 11 positions agree with TRBD2. The CDR3 consists of 16 residues. Unmatched junction bases numbered 2, after V lost 0 bases and J lost 3 bases. From germline, CDR1 is SGHDN and CDR2 FVKESK. The CDR3 nucleotides are TGTGCCAGCAGCCAAGATAGCGGGAGGGGGACAGATACGCAGTATTTT. Translated: CASSQDSGRGTDTQYF.

This rearrangement joins TRBV9 to TRBJ1-2; 7 positions match TRBD1. After removal of 2 bases from V and 2 bases from J, the junction contained 3 bases not matched to a gene. The CDR3 loop spans 14 amino acids. The germline gives CDR1 SGDLS, CDR2 YYNGEE. The CDR3 DNA reads as TGTGCCAGCAGCGTGGCCAGGGGGAACTATGGCTACACCTTC. This gives the protein CASSVARGNYGYTF.

The rearrangement links TRBV2 to TRBJ1-5; no reliable D call. Per the germline V gene, CDR1 is SNHLY and CDR2 is FYNNEI. V was trimmed by 7 bases and J by 1 base, leaving 8 bases between them. The CDR3 runs 13 residues. CDR3 sequence: CASTVVSNQPQHF. In nucleotides, the CDR3 is TGTGCCAGCACGGTTGTCAGCAATCAGCCCCAGCATTTT.

The genes are TRBV16 and TRBJ1-5, with D uncertain. The CDR3 has 14 amino acids. Per germline, CDR1 KGHSY and CDR2 FQNENV. Trimming removed 0 bases from V and 1 base from J, with 4 bases in between. DNA of the CDR3: TGTGCCAGCAGCCAATCGAGCAGCAATCAGCCCCAGCATTTT. This encodes CASSQSSSNQPQHF.

This rearrangement joins TRBV24-1 to TRBJ2-1, with D uncertain. The length of the CDR3 is 12 residues. With 5 bases removed from V and 6 bases from J, the gap between germline ends came to 7 bases. Germline CDR1 is KGHDR and CDR2 is SFDVKD. The DNA of the CDR3 is TGTGCCACCAGTGGCGCAGGCAATGAGCAGTTCTTC. It yields the protein CATSGAGNEQFF.

This clone showed up just a few times. V gene TRBV24-1 combines with J gene TRBJ2-2, with 7 bases identical to TRBD1. The CDR3 runs 14 residues. CDR1 and CDR2 from the germline V gene are KGHDR and SFDVKD. Trimming at V came to 7 bases and at J to 3 bases, leaving 4 bases not matched to a gene. The CDR3 loop reads CATSDRVDTGELFF. DNA of the CDR3: TGTGCCACCAGCGACAGGGTGGACACCGGGGAGCTGTTTTTT.

This clone appeared a single time. The V and J genes are TRBV19 and TRBJ2-2, with D perhaps TRBD1 (5 bases). Trimming took off 9 bases at V and 5 bases at J, with 13 bases between the two ends. This CDR3 is 13 amino acids long. Germline CDR1 reads LNHDA; CDR2 reads SQIVND (reference sequence). DNA for the CDR3: TGTGCCAGCAGATATTACAGGACCGGGGAGCTGTTTTTT. Its translation is CASRYYRTGELFF.

The chain couples TRBV3-1 (or the pseudogene TRBV3-2) to TRBJ2-3; 7 positions match TRBD1. Trimming cost V 6 bases and J 0 bases; bases outside gene matches: 6. The V gene's germline CDR1 is LGHDT and CDR2 YNNKEL (reference sequence). This CDR3 has 15 amino acids. CDR3 bases: TGTGCCAGCAGAGACGGACAGGCTAGCACAGATACGCAGTATTTT. Amino acid sequence: CASRDGQASTDTQYF.

The chain couples TRBV19 to TRBJ2-1; TRBD1 aligns across 12 bases. The CDR3 sequence is 15 residues long. In germline, CDR1 is LNHDA, CDR2 SQIVND (reference sequence). V trimming: 3 bases; J trimming: 8 bases; junction bases outside the gene matches: 5. This CDR3 is CASSIGTGGFYEQFF. In DNA form, the CDR3 reads TGTGCCAGTAGTATCGGGACAGGGGGCTTCTATGAGCAGTTCTTC.

The chain uses TRBV4-1 and TRBJ2-7, with 7 bases matching TRBD1. J gave up 3 bases and V 1 base, and 6 bases lay outside the gene matches. Looked up from germline, CDR1 is MGHRA and CDR2 is YSYEKL. The CDR3 covers 15 residues. CDR3 protein: CASSQGIGQVYEQYF. The CDR3 DNA reads as TGCGCCAGCAGCCAAGGGATAGGACAGGTCTACGAGCAGTACTTC.

The chain combines TRBV7-6 with TRBJ2-7; possibly TRBD1 for D (6 bases). Per germline, CDR1 SGHVS and CDR2 FNYEAQ. CDR3 size: 13 residues. The germline V and J ends were trimmed by 4 bases and 3 bases, with 10 bases remaining between them. The CDR3, as DNA: TGTGCCAGCAGCTCCGGACAGTTCTACGAGCAGTACTTC. Translation gives CASSSGQFYEQYF.

The chain joins TRBV2 to TRBJ2-7; possibly TRBD2 for D (6 bases). CDR3 length: 11 amino acids. With 6 bases removed from V and 5 bases from J, the gap between germline ends came to 8 bases. CDR1 is SNHLY, CDR2 FYNNEI, per germline. The CDR3 DNA reads TGTGCCAGCAGGGGGGGACACGAGCAGTACTTC. It codes for CASRGGHEQYF.

The chain links TRBV25-1 to TRBJ2-1; D not certain. Per the germline V gene, CDR1 is MGHDK and CDR2 is SYGVNS. Trimming took 1 base from V and 4 from J, leaving 11 bases between them. The CDR3 length is 15 residues. CDR3 bases: TGTGCCAGCAGTGAATCTATGGCCGGGTACAATGAGCAGTTCTTC. It codes for CASSESMAGYNEQFF.

V gene TRBV19 combines with J gene TRBJ2-7, with 7 bases identical to TRBD2. CDR3 size: 15 residues. V lost 5 bases, J lost 0 bases, and 7 bases stayed unmatched. CDR1 is LNHDA and CDR2 is SQIVND in the germline V gene (reference sequence). The CDR3 protein is CASSFGASGSYEQYF. In nucleotides, the CDR3 is TGTGCCAGTAGTTTCGGGGCTAGCGGCTCCTACGAGCAGTACTTC. Based on the CDR3 plus reference TRBV19 and TRBJ2-7, the full variable domain is DGGITQSPKYLFRKEGQNVTLSCEQNLNHDAMYWYRQDPGQGLRLIYYSQIVNDFQKGDIAEGYSVSREKKESFPLTVTSAQKNPTAFYLCASSFGASGSYEQYFGPGTRLTVT.

V usage is TRBV3-1 (or the pseudogene TRBV3-2) and J usage is TRBJ2-3; the match to TRBD2 covers 14 bases. This CDR3 contains 17 residues. CDR1 and CDR2 (germline): LGHDT, YNNKEL (reference sequence). J was trimmed by 4 bases and V by 4 bases; bases with no gene match: 7. CDR3 bases: TGTGCCAGCAGCCGGGCGAAGGGACTAGCGGGGGCAGATACGCAGTATTTT. It codes for CASSRAKGLAGADTQYF.

CDR3 amino acids: CASREGHSQDTQYF. The CDR3 coding sequence is TGTGCCAGCAGGGAGGGCCACAGTCAAGATACGCAGTATTTT. The V and J genes are TRBV25-1 and TRBJ2-3, with D possibly TRBD2 on 6 matching bases. The CDR3 consists of 14 residues. V lost 6 bases and J 5 bases, leaving 15 bases between the germline ends. CDR1 and CDR2 from the germline V gene are MGHDK and SYGVNS.

This clone was seen only a few times. The rearrangement uses TRBV27 and TRBJ2-5, with 8 bases identical to TRBD2. The CDR3 length is 13 residues. Germline CDR1 and CDR2: MNHEY and SMNVEV (reference sequence). After removal of 6 bases from V and 1 base from J, the junction contained 1 base not matched to a gene. The chain's CDR3 is CASRTSGQETQYF. DNA of the CDR3: TGTGCCAGCAGAACTAGCGGCCAAGAGACCCAGTACTTC.

This chain joins TRBV18 and TRBJ1-6, with D unresolved. The CDR3 totals 16 residues. Germline CDR1 KGHSH, CDR2 LQKENI. V was trimmed by 3 bases and J by 0 bases, leaving 9 bases between them. CDR3 loop: CASSPALSSYNSPLHF. CDR3 nucleotide sequence: TGTGCCAGCTCACCCGCACTGAGCTCCTATAATTCACCCCTCCACTTT. The entire variable domain, with the rest obtained from reference TRBV18 and TRBJ1-6, is as follows: NAGVMQNPRHLVRRRGQEARLRCSPMKGHSHVYWYRQLPEEGLKFMVYLQKENIIDESGMPKERFSAEFPKEGPSILRIQQVVRGDSAAYFCASSPALSSYNSPLHFGNGTRLTVT.

The rearrangement joins TRBV30 to TRBJ1-1, with 9 nucleotides matching TRBD1. The CDR3 covers 14 residues. Per germline, CDR1 GTSNPN and CDR2 SVGIG (reference sequence). V lost 7 bases to trimming and J lost 11 bases; unmatched junction nucleotides: 17. The DNA for the CDR3 is TGTGCCTCCCAAACCGGGACAGGGAGCCGCAGGGCTTTCTTT. This sequence encodes CASQTGTGSRRAFF. The full variable domain, with the rest looked up from reference TRBV30 and TRBJ1-1, is SQTIHQWPATLVQPVGSPLSLECTVEGTSNPNLYWYRQAAGRGLQLLFYSVGIGQISSEVPQNLSASRPQDRQFILSSKKLLLSDSGFYLCASQTGTGSRRAFFGQGTRLTVV.

The chain has TRBV7-2 and TRBJ2-7; the match to TRBD1 covers 8 bases. The trim removed 2 bases at V and 6 bases at J, leaving 3 bases unmatched. The V gene's germline CDR1 is SGHTA and CDR2 FQGNSA. This CDR3 has 13 amino acids. The CDR3 region is CASSLPDRAEQYF. The CDR3 region has the DNA TGTGCCAGCAGCTTACCGGACAGGGCCGAGCAGTACTTC.

The chain links TRBV2 to TRBJ1-5; 7 bases match TRBD1. CDR3 length: 15 residues. Per the germline V gene, CDR1 is SNHLY and CDR2 is FYNNEI. The ends lost 4 bases at V and 2 bases at J; junction bases unmatched: 5. In nucleotides, the CDR3 is TGTGCCAGCAGTGTGACAGGGTCGGGCAATCAGCCCCAGCATTTT. This sequence encodes CASSVTGSGNQPQHF. Variable domain in full (rest from reference TRBV2 and TRBJ1-5): EPEVTQTPSHQVTQMGQEVILRCVPISNHLYFYWYRQILGQKVEFLVSFYNNEISEKSEIFDDQFSVERPDGSNFTLKIRSTKLEDSAMYFCASSVTGSGNQPQHFGDGTRLSIL.